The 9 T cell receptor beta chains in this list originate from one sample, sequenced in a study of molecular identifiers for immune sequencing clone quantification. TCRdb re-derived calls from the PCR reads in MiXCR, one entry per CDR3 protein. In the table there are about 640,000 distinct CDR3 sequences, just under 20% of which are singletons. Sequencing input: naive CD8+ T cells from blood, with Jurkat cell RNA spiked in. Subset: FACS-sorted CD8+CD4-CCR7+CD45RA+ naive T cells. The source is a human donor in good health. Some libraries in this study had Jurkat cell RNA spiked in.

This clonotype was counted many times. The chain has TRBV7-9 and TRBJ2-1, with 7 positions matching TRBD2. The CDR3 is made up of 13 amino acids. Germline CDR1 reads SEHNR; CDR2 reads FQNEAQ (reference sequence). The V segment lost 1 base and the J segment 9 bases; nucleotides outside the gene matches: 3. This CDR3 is CASSLVVAGEQFF. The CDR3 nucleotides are TGTGCCAGCAGCTTAGTAGTAGCGGGTGAGCAGTTCTTC.

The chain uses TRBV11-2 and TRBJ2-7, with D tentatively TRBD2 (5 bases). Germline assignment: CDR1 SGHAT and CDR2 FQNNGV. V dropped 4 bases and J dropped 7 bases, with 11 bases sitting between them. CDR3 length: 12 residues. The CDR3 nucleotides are TGTGCCAGCAGCTCTAACGCGGGTGAGCAGTACTTC. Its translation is CASSSNAGEQYF.

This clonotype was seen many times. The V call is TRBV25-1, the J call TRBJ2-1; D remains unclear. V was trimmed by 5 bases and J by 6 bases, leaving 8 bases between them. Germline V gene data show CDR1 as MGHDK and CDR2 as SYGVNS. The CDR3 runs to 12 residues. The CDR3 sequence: CASSLTSNEQFF. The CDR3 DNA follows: TGTGCCAGCAGTCTCACGAGCAATGAGCAGTTCTTC. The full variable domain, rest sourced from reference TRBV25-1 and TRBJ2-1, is EADIYQTPRYLVIGTGKKITLECSQTMGHDKMYWYQQDPGMELHLIHYSYGVNSTEKGDLSSESTVSRIRTEHFPLTLESARPSHTSQYLCASSLTSNEQFFGPGTRLTVL.

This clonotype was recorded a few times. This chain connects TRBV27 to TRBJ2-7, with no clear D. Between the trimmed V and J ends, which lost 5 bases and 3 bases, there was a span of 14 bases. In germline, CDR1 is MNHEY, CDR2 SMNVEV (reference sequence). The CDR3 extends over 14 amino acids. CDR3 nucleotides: TGTGCCAGCAGTGTACTCGGAAGCCACTACGAGCAGTACTTC. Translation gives CASSVLGSHYEQYF.

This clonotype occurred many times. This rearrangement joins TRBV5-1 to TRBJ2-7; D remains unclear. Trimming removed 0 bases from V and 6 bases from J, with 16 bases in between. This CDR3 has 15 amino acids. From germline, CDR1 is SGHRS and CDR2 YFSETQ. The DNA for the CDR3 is TGCGCCAGCAGCTTGGAATTCGACACGTCCATCGAGCAGTACTTC. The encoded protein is CASSLEFDTSIEQYF.

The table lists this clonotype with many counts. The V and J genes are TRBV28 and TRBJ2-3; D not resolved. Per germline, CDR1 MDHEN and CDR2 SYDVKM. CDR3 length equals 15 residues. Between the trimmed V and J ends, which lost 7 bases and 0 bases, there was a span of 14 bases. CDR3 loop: CASMPRLTSTDTQYF. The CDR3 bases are TGTGCCAGCATGCCCAGGTTAACTAGCACAGATACGCAGTATTTT.

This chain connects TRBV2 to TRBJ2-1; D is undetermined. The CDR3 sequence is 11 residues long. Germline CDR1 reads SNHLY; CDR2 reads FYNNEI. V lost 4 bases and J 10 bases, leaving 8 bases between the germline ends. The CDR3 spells CASSGDPEQFF. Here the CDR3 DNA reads TGTGCCAGCAGTGGTGACCCGGAGCAGTTCTTC.

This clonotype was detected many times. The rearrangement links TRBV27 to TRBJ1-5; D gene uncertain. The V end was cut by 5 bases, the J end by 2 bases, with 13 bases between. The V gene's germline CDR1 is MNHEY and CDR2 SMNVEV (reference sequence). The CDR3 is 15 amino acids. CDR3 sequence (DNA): TGTGCCAGCAGTCCGGGCCCCGCAGGCAATCAGCCCCAGCATTTT. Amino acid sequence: CASSPGPAGNQPQHF.

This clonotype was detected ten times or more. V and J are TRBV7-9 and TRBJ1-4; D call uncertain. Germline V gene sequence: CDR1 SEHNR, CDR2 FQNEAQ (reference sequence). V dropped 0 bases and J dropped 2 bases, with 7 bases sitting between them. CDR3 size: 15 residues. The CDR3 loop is CASSLAAGTNEKLFF. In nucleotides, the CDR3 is TGTGCCAGCAGCTTAGCGGCGGGGACTAATGAAAAACTGTTTTTT.